Given below is one T cell receptor beta chain in context. In the original processing: Quantification of nucleated cells was approximated via reference gene primer amplification. Using immunoSEQ multiplex PCR, the repertoire was profiled, and TCRdb retains in-frame clones only, with some absent. That table furnishes V, J and clone size, whereas the DNA furnished D and trimming. The table shows fewer than 200,000 clones, with around 82% occurring only once. Patients at the Seattle site were enrolled during active infection and followed longitudinally. This CDR3 contains 14 residues. The V end was cut by 6 bases, the J end by 9 bases, with 18 bases between. Looked up from germline, CDR1 is LNHDA and CDR2 is SQIVND (reference sequence). The data originate from a study of blood T cell repertoires in COVID-19.

Material for sequencing was peripheral blood. This chain uses TRBV19 with TRBJ2-1, with a tentative D call TRBD1 (7 bases). This clonotype was sampled from a woman aged 40 to 55 with COVID-19, enrolled during active disease. CDR3 protein: CASRDRFRGAEQFF. CDR3 DNA: TGTGCCAGTAGGGACAGGTTTCGCGGGGCTGAGCAGTTCTTC.